The clone carrying this T cell receptor (beta chain) has a handful of counts. Antigen: not known. The sample is drawn from a study of immune evolution from preneoplasia to lung adenocarcinoma. The study, taken as a whole, reports: From normal lung to invasive adenocarcinoma, top clone frequencies appeared to decrease. Normal lung had highest clonality; later lesions appeared denser, more diverse.

Germline values: CDR1 SGDLS, CDR2 YYNGEE. Deletions cut 2 bases from V and 4 bases from J, with 14 bases between. The CDR3 runs to 15 residues. Produced via immunoSEQ multiplex PCR; TCRdb's table is partial and in-frame only. The sample comprises several thousand clones, 84% of which are singletons, and 10% to 15% rests with the top ten. Between the mid-2010s and the late 2010s, patients underwent resection in Japan or China. This chain links TRBV9 with TRBJ2-3, with D tentatively TRBD2 (7 bases). The receptor was derived from a person aged 45 to 69 with lung adenocarcinoma. Sequencing used FFPE normal lung tissue adjacent to the tumor. In DNA form, the CDR3 reads TGTGCCAGCAGCGTGGCGGGGGCCCCCGCAGATACGCAGTATTTT. As protein: CASSVAGAPADTQYF.